These T cell receptor beta chains were read from a single sample in a study of cytomegalovirus exposure and HLA in healthy donors. The assay was immunoSEQ multiplex PCR, and TCRdb's table has in-frame clones only and misses some. Altogether 150,000 to 200,000 clones are present, about 75% being singletons, with the ten largest covering around 2.1%. Sequencing was performed on PBMCs. Every receptor here comes from a female donor in good health and CMV-seronegative. CDR3s include the opening cysteine and the closing phenylalanine or tryptophan. Each record gives: J gene, V gene, CDR3 protein.

j_call: TRBJ2-3; v_call: TRBV10-3; cdr3_aa: CAISGASGGSVDTQYF
j_call: TRBJ1-4; v_call: TRBV5-4; cdr3_aa: CASSFEGDGKLFF
j_call: TRBJ1-3; v_call: TRBV9; cdr3_aa: CASSEGGSGNTIYF
j_call: TRBJ2-3; v_call: TRBV5-1; cdr3_aa: CASSLPGTSGGSTDTQYF
j_call: TRBJ2-1; v_call: TRBV30; cdr3_aa: CAWSPLNEQFF
j_call: TRBJ1-1; v_call: TRBV29-1; cdr3_aa: CSVGEGGRLNTEAFF
j_call: TRBJ2-1; v_call: TRBV7-3; cdr3_aa: CASSIGTYNEQFF
j_call: TRBJ2-5; v_call: TRBV2; cdr3_aa: CASDNSYQETQYF
j_call: TRBJ1-2; v_call: TRBV6-1; cdr3_aa: CASRQGAQNYGYTF
j_call: TRBJ2-1; v_call: TRBV7-3; cdr3_aa: CASSFGTGVGNEQFF
j_call: TRBJ2-7; v_call: TRBV6-1; cdr3_aa: CASSVERSDEQYF
j_call: TRBJ2-5; v_call: TRBV5-1; cdr3_aa: CASSPGTSGGAGETQYF
j_call: TRBJ2-7; v_call: TRBV6-1; cdr3_aa: CASSHSGREQYF
j_call: TRBJ2-3; v_call: TRBV2; cdr3_aa: CASSGFSGGIAGVHTQYF
j_call: TRBJ2-7; v_call: TRBV4-1; cdr3_aa: CASSHPSGRASGSYEQYF
j_call: TRBJ1-5; v_call: TRBV9; cdr3_aa: CASSVAPGGQPQHF
j_call: TRBJ1-5; v_call: TRBV6-6; cdr3_aa: CASSYSRVQGEHF
j_call: TRBJ1-1; v_call: TRBV2; cdr3_aa: CASSEGGDRGTEAFF
j_call: TRBJ2-3; v_call: TRBV1; cdr3_aa: CTSSHPLADPSTDTQYF
j_call: TRBJ1-6; v_call: TRBV6-5; cdr3_aa: CATGQGYNSPLHF
j_call: TRBJ1-1; v_call: TRBV5-6; cdr3_aa: CASRQTGAGNTEAFF
j_call: TRBJ2-2; v_call: TRBV5-1; cdr3_aa: CASSTGTTHTGELFF
j_call: TRBJ2-2; v_call: TRBV7-8; cdr3_aa: CASSLREPTGELFF
j_call: TRBJ2-5; v_call: TRBV30; cdr3_aa: CAWSTGQETQYF
j_call: TRBJ1-2; v_call: TRBV30; cdr3_aa: CAWSVGEGRGYTF
j_call: TRBJ2-2; v_call: TRBV2; cdr3_aa: CASSEGGVGGGVANTGELFF
j_call: TRBJ1-2; v_call: TRBV5-5; cdr3_aa: CASSVGVGTGYGYTF
j_call: TRBJ1-2; v_call: TRBV7-8; cdr3_aa: CASSPWTGSAYGYTF
j_call: TRBJ2-5; v_call: TRBV5-1; cdr3_aa: CASSWTEIGETQYF
j_call: TRBJ1-1; v_call: TRBV5-1; cdr3_aa: CASSNPMGGNTEAFF
j_call: TRBJ2-7; v_call: TRBV9; cdr3_aa: CASSRGSSYEQYF
j_call: TRBJ2-1; v_call: TRBV6-5; cdr3_aa: CASSLTGDREQFF
j_call: TRBJ2-6; v_call: TRBV9; cdr3_aa: CASSVRTGVWGANVLTF
j_call: TRBJ2-3; v_call: TRBV5-1; cdr3_aa: CASSLRAGPTDTQYF
j_call: TRBJ2-1; v_call: TRBV13; cdr3_aa: CASSPRRAGGSYNEQFF
j_call: TRBJ2-1; v_call: TRBV6-4; cdr3_aa: CASSASSYNEQFF
j_call: TRBJ1-3; v_call: TRBV5-1; cdr3_aa: CASTLGTSGNTIYF
j_call: TRBJ1-6; v_call: TRBV6-1; cdr3_aa: CASSDNINSPLHF
j_call: TRBJ1-2; v_call: TRBV5-1; cdr3_aa: CASSLDPGAPGYTF
j_call: TRBJ2-1; v_call: TRBV6-5; cdr3_aa: CASSPTSGRLHEQFF